The rows below give T cell receptor beta chains drawn from one sample of a study of T cell repertoires in cytomegalovirus infection. TCRdb itself ran the reads through MiXCR, one entry per CDR3 protein. The data hold more than 65,000 distinct CDR3 sequences, with around half observed a single time. For these receptors, no antigen is known. The sample here was CD8+ T cells from cultured PBMCs, taken from culture after CMV antigen stimulation. The receptors stem from a human donor in good health (CMV status not recorded). Some clones in this sample may be carry-over from other donors' samples. The CDR3 runs from the conserved cysteine through the conserved F or W. D genes are given only for firm matches. Size is omitted from some rows. Given values are once, few, many or a class for expanded clones.

V gene,J gene,CDR3 length,D gene,clone size,CDR3 protein,CDR3 DNA
TRBV19,TRBJ1-6,16,-,few,CASRDRRARENSPLHF,TGTGCCAGTAGAGACCGTAGGGCCAGAGAAAATTCACCCCTCCACTTT
TRBV4-1,TRBJ1-4,18,-,-,CASSQIIAGSATNEKLFF,TGCGCCAGCAGCCAAATAATTGCCGGAAGTGCAACTAATGAAAAACTGTTTTTT
TRBV27,TRBJ1-2,18,TRBD1,-,CASGPTGVLPTSNYGYTF,TGTGCCAGCGGCCCGACAGGGGTGTTGCCTACTTCTAACTATGGCTACACCTTC
TRBV11-2,TRBJ2-1,17,TRBD2,-,CASSLSGASGSGDEQFF,TGTGCCAGCAGCTTATCCGGGGCTAGCGGGTCGGGAGATGAGCAGTTCTTC
TRBV19,TRBJ1-1,15,-,-,CASSMAHGGYTEAFF,TGTGCCAGTAGTATGGCTCATGGGGGCTACACTGAAGCTTTCTTT
TRBV7-2,TRBJ2-1,14,-,few,CASSLGSTYNEQFF,TGTGCCAGCAGCTTAGGATCAACCTACAATGAGCAGTTCTTC
TRBV7-6,TRBJ2-1,16,TRBD2,-,CASSLELAGGNNEQFF,TGTGCCAGCAGCTTAGAACTAGCGGGGGGAAATAATGAGCAGTTCTTC
TRBV12-3/TRBV12-4,TRBJ1-1,13,-,-,CASSSTMNTEAFF,TGTGCCAGCAGTTCTACGATGAACACTGAAGCTTTCTTT
TRBV25-1,TRBJ1-4,16,-,-,CASSASSVLLNEKLFF,TGTGCCAGCAGCGCCTCCTCAGTACTGCTTAATGAAAAACTGTTTTTT
TRBV7-2,TRBJ1-5,16,-,few,CASSVDDIQGNQPQHF,TGTGCCAGCAGCGTAGACGATATCCAGGGGAACCAGCCCCAGCATTTT
TRBV27,TRBJ2-2,16,TRBD1,-,CASSLGTGVSTGELFF,TGTGCCAGCAGTTTAGGGACAGGAGTAAGCACCGGGGAGCTGTTTTTT
TRBV27,TRBJ1-1,13,TRBD1,-,CASTFAGGTEAFF,TGTGCCAGCACCTTCGCAGGGGGCACTGAAGCTTTCTTT
TRBV4-2,TRBJ1-1,16,-,-,CASSQDSEGLNTEAFF,TGTGCCAGCAGCCAAGATAGTGAGGGGTTGAACACTGAAGCTTTCTTT
TRBV6-5,TRBJ2-1,13,-,-,CASSYSRGNEQFF,TGTGCCAGCAGTTACTCGAGGGGAAATGAGCAGTTCTTC
TRBV7-6,TRBJ1-1,14,TRBD1,-,CASSPWTRGDEAFF,TGTGCCAGCAGCCCCTGGACCAGGGGGGATGAAGCTTTCTTT
TRBV6-6,TRBJ2-7,11,-,-,CACTGAGEQYF,TGTGCCTGCACGGGGGCGGGCGAGCAGTACTTC
TRBV12-3/TRBV12-4,TRBJ2-2,11,-,once,CASSPRGELFF,TGTGCCAGCAGCCCTCGTGGGGAGCTGTTTTTT
TRBV27,TRBJ2-4,16,TRBD2,few,CASSFAGGRGGNIQYF,TGTGCCAGCAGTTTTGCTGGCGGGCGGGGGGGAAACATTCAGTACTTC
TRBV4-2,TRBJ2-7,13,TRBD1,-,CASSPDREYEQYF,TGTGCCAGCAGCCCGGACAGGGAATACGAGCAGTACTTC
TRBV7-9,TRBJ2-1,17,TRBD2,-,CASSSRLAGVSYNEQFF,TGTGCCAGCAGCTCCCGACTAGCGGGTGTCAGCTACAATGAGCAGTTCTTC
TRBV7-4,TRBJ1-5,12,-,once,CASSLSNQPQHF,TGTGCCAGCAGCTTATCCAATCAGCCCCAGCATTTT
TRBV15,TRBJ2-1,12,-,-,CATSSRVGEQFF,TGTGCCACCAGCTCAAGGGTGGGCGAGCAGTTCTTC
TRBV7-8,TRBJ2-1,16,-,-,CASSFGGDRRYNEQFF,TGTGCCAGCAGCTTCGGGGGGGACAGGAGATACAATGAGCAGTTCTTC
TRBV28,TRBJ2-7,14,TRBD1,few,CASSLSAGGYEQYF,TGTGCCAGCAGTTTATCAGCAGGGGGATACGAGCAGTACTTC
TRBV11-2,TRBJ2-3,13,-,few,CASSLEGLNRGDF,TGTGCCAGCAGCTTAGAGGGCCTGAATCGTGGAGATTTT
TRBV7-9,TRBJ2-7,13,-,few,CASSLPGHYEQYF,TGTGCCAGCAGCTTACCTGGACACTACGAGCAGTACTTC
TRBV4-1,TRBJ2-1,14,-,few,CASSSGEDYNEQFF,TGCGCCAGCAGCTCCGGGGAAGATTACAATGAGCAGTTCTTC
TRBV27,TRBJ1-2,13,-,-,CASSSQGFNGYTF,TGTGCCAGCAGCTCACAGGGATTCAATGGCTACACCTTC
TRBV7-9,TRBJ2-1,13,-,-,CASSPGTHNEQFF,TGTGCCAGCAGTCCCGGGACCCACAATGAGCAGTTCTTC
TRBV27,TRBJ1-1,14,-,-,CASSSLTERFEAFF,TGTGCCAGCAGTTCCCTGACGGAAAGATTTGAAGCTTTCTTT
TRBV4-1,TRBJ2-3,20,TRBD2,-,CASSRLPQLAGGRGTDTQYF,TGTGCCAGCAGCCGCCTTCCCCAACTAGCGGGGGGGCGGGGCACAGATACGCAGTATTTT
TRBV9,TRBJ2-1,14,TRBD2,-,CASGGGGRGNEQFF,TGTGCCAGCGGAGGCGGGGGGCGGGGCAATGAGCAGTTCTTC
TRBV7-2,TRBJ2-5,14,-,many,CASSLDGGQETQYF,TGTGCCAGCAGCTTAGATGGGGGGCAAGAGACCCAGTACTTC
TRBV12-5,TRBJ2-4,14,-,-,CASGLGASKNIQYF,TGTGCTAGTGGTTTGGGGGCTAGCAAAAACATTCAGTACTTC
TRBV4-1,TRBJ1-6,15,TRBD1,-,CASSQDNRGYSPLHF,TGCGCCAGCAGCCAGGATAACAGGGGTTATTCACCCCTCCACTTT
TRBV5-6,TRBJ1-1,15,-,-,CASSLALTEYTEAFF,TGTGCCAGCAGCTTGGCCTTAACCGAGTACACTGAAGCTTTCTTT